This entry features one T cell receptor (beta chain) sequence. Its antigen is currently unknown. The data stem from a study of regulatory T cells in long-lasting Graves disease. Study findings and constraints: New patients shared fewer public clonotypes (more than 850) than persistent patients did (roughly 2,500).

Sample time point: newly diagnosed GD, antithyroid drugs for less than 3 months. PBMC-extracted RNA yielded the TCR library. Those enrolled as patients came out of an endocrinology department in Xi'an, China. Combining iRepertoire HTBI primers with Arm-PCR of CDR3 regions, the authors built TCR beta libraries. TCRdb independently ran MiXCR on the multiplex PCR reads; one entry per CDR3 protein. The sample holds some 600,000 distinct CDR3 sequences, about 15% seen once. This same sample was also taken into another study, of T cells in Graves' hyperthyroidism and ophthalmopathy. That work contributes: Researchers found most expanded thyroid clonotypes above 0.001 in blood as well.

This sequence was found in a man between 18 and 35 years old with Graves disease. Sequenced here: peripheral blood mononuclear cells (PBMCs), sampled at new diagnosis, from a patient treated with antithyroid drugs.

CDR3 bases: TGCGCCAGCAGCTTGAGGGGTAGCGCTGAAGCTTTCTTT. Protein product: CASSLRGSAEAFF. This sequence joins TRBV5-1 and TRBJ1-1, with a possible D match to TRBD1 (5 bases). This CDR3 is 13 amino acids long. Trimming cost V 1 base and J 6 bases, with 10 bases left between them. The germline CDR1 and CDR2 sequences are SGHRS and YFSETQ.